The sequence of this T cell receptor (beta chain) was determined in a study of early T cells in non-severe SARS-CoV-2 infection. Study details: The chains were unpaired, and the sequenced material was bulk RNA from unsorted whole blood.

Germline V gene sequence: CDR1 SGHNT, CDR2 YENEEA. V shed 0 bases, J shed 2 bases, and the junction held 8 bases outside the gene matches. The CDR3 covers 17 residues. Unique molecular identifier tags were affixed to discrete cDNA molecules. TCRdb called the 5' RACE reads again in MiXCR, with one record for every CDR3 protein. In the table there are about 83,000 distinct CDR3 sequences, over 13% of which are singletons. Broader study findings: Missing private and CD4 specificities, VDJdb matching favored anti-spike CD8 responses.

This clonotype was seen more than once but under ten times. Antigen unknown. This clonotype was sampled from an adult who was a healthcare worker with PCR-confirmed SARS-CoV-2 infection or an uninfected control (not recorded which). Sequences were obtained from whole blood. This chain uses TRBV11-3 with TRBJ2-3; 7 nucleotides align to TRBD2. CDR3 residues: CASSLDLPAGHTDTQYF. The CDR3 DNA is TGTGCCAGCAGCTTAGATCTCCCAGCGGGGCACACAGATACGCAGTATTTT.